The entry below gives a single TCR beta chain sequence along with its context. The antigen is not known. The sample comes from a study of shared clonotypes between healthy human individuals. On the study more broadly: Participating donors consisted of two women and a few men aged 18 to 49.

Once extracted for a subset, genomic DNA was divided evenly among several immunoSEQ plates. As originally analysed: Junction-only immunoSEQ sequences carried no quality scores, so filtering differed. Sequenced by immunoSEQ multiplex PCR; TCRdb stores in-frame clones only, minus some. For V, J and clone size, that table is used; D and trimming come from the DNA. The data hold around 500,000 clones, with approximately 80% observed a single time. Findings of the study overall: Since donors were few, the genetic and exposure-history diversity represented was limited.

V lost 0 bases and J lost 3; bases outside the gene matches: 20. The germline V gene encodes CDR1 SGHVS and CDR2 FQNEAQ. The CDR3 contains 22 residues. This TCR came from a woman between 40 and 55 years old in good health. Some clones in this sample may be carry-over from other donors' samples. The rearrangement joins TRBV7-8 to TRBJ2-6, with 7 bases lining up with TRBD1. Sequencing was carried out using PBMCs. The CDR3 DNA reads TGTGCCAGCAGCTTAGCCCGTGGGGGCCGGCAGGGGGTAATTCGTGGGGCCAACGTCCTGACTTTC. Translation gives CASSLARGGRQGVIRGANVLTF.